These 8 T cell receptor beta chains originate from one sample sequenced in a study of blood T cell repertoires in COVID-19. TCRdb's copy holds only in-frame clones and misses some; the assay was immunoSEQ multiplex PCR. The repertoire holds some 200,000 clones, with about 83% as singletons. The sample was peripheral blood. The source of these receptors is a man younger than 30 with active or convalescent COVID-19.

CDR3 nucleotide sequence: TGTGCCACCAGGGGGACAGGGGCCCATCAGCCCCAGCATTTT. This translates into CATRGTGAHQPQHF. This rearrangement joins TRBV24-1 to TRBJ1-5, with 10 bases aligning to TRBD1. CDR1 is KGHDR, CDR2 SFDVKD, per germline. With 7 bases clipped from V and 5 bases from J, the junction kept 4 bases outside the gene matches. The CDR3 totals 14 residues.

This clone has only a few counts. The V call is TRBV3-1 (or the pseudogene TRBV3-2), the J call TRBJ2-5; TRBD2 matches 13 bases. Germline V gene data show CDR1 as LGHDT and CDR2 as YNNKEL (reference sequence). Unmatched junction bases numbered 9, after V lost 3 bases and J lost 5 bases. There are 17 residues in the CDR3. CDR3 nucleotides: TGTGCCAGCAGCCACCGCCGGACTAGCGGGGGTATGGAGACCCAGTACTTC. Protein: CASSHRRTSGGMETQYF.

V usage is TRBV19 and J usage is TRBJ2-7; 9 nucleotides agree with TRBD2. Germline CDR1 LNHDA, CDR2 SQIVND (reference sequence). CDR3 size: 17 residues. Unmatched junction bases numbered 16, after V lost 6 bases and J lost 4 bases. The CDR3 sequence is CASRGSDLAGGLYEQYF. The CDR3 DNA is TGTGCCAGTAGGGGATCGGACCTTGCGGGAGGGCTTTACGAGCAGTACTTC.

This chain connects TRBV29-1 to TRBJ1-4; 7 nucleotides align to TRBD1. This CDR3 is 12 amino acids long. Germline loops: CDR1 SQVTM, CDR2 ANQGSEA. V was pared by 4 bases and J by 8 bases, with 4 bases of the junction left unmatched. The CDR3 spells CSVGKGGEKLFF. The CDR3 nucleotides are TGCAGCGTTGGGAAAGGGGGCGAAAAACTGTTTTTT.

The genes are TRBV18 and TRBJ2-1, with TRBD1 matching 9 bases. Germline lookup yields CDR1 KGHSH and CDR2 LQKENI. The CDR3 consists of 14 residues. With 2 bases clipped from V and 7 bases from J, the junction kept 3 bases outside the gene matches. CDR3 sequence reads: CASSPRDRENEQFF. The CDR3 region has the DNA TGTGCCAGCTCACCAAGGGACAGGGAGAATGAGCAGTTCTTC.

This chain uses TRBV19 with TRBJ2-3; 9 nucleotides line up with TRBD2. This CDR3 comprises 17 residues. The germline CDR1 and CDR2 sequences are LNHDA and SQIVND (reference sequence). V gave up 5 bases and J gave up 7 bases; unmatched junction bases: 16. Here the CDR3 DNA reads TGTGCCAGTAGTCCATTGGGCGGGAGGGCCTTGGGGAATACGCAGTATTTT. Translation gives CASSPLGGRALGNTQYF.

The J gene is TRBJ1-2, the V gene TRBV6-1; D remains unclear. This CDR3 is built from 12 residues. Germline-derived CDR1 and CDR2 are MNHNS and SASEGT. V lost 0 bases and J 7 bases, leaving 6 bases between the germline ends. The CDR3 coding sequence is TGTGCCAGCAGTGAAGCAGACTCTGGCTACACCTTC. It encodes CASSEADSGYTF.

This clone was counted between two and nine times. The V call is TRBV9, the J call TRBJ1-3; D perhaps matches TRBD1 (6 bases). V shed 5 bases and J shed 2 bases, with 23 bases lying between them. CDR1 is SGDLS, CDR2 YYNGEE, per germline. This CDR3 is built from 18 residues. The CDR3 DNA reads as TGTGCCAGCAGTGATAAAGTGGGACACGGGACGACTGGAAACACCATATATTTT. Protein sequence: CASSDKVGHGTTGNTIYF.